The 24 T cell receptor beta chains presented below share a single source sample, sequenced in a study of cytomegalovirus exposure and HLA in healthy donors (dated by TCRdb to the late 2010s). Receptor libraries were prepared by the immunoSEQ multiplex PCR assay. TCRdb retrieved this table from immuneACCESS and kept in-frame rearrangements only. Not all clones are present; in checked studies, unresolved V genes account for under half, and no reason is known for the remainder. Here the sample has 65,000 to 95,000 clones; under 95% occur a single time. 3.6% of the sample is in the top ten clones. Sequenced input: PBMCs. The receptors originated from a woman in her 30s in good health and CMV-seronegative.

The chain uses TRBV19 and TRBJ1-1; possible D gene TRBD1, 5 bases. Germline CDR1 is LNHDA and CDR2 is SQIVND (reference sequence). The CDR3 contains 14 residues. V lost 8 bases and J lost 3, with 16 bases in between. CDR3 sequence (DNA): TGTGCCAGTTGTAGGTCGCTAGGGGACACTGAAGCTTTCTTT. Protein product: CASCRSLGDTEAFF.

The CDR3 here is CAIRDSSSYEQYF. DNA for the CDR3: TGTGCCATACGGGACAGCAGCTCCTACGAGCAGTACTTC. J is TRBJ2-7 and V is TRBV30; TRBD1 aligns across 7 bases. CDR3 length: 13 residues. The germline CDR1 and CDR2 sequences are GTSNPN and SVGIG (reference sequence). After removal of 8 bases from V and 0 bases from J, the junction contained 7 bases not matched to a gene.

V gene TRBV2 combines with J gene TRBJ2-3; 11 bases fit TRBD2. The CDR3 extends over 15 amino acids. The junction had 4 bases not matched to a gene; V was cut back by 5 bases and J by 3 bases. Germline CDR1 and CDR2: SNHLY and FYNNEI. CDR3 amino acids: CASSLLAGVTDTQYF. The CDR3 DNA sequence: TGTGCCAGCAGTCTACTAGCGGGGGTGACAGATACGCAGTATTTT.

The gene calls are TRBV19 and TRBJ1-2; the match to TRBD1 covers 8 bases. Germline lookup yields CDR1 LNHDA and CDR2 SQIVND (reference sequence). This CDR3 contains 15 residues. Trimming removed 4 bases from V and 3 bases from J; junction bases left unmatched: 7. CDR3 loop: CASSKTTGGYYGYTF. CDR3 bases: TGTGCCAGTAGTAAAACCACAGGGGGTTACTATGGCTACACCTTC.

The gene calls are TRBV2 and TRBJ2-5; D might be TRBD1 (5 bases). Germline values: CDR1 SNHLY, CDR2 FYNNEI. Deletions cut 5 bases from V and 9 bases from J, with 19 bases between. This CDR3 is 14 amino acids long. The CDR3 nucleotides read TGTGCCAGCAGTCGCCGACAGTCCTTAGGGTCCCAGTACTTC. It yields the protein CASSRRQSLGSQYF.

This sequence joins TRBV9 and TRBJ2-2, with D possibly TRBD2 on 6 matching bases. The length of the CDR3 is 15 residues. Trimming took off 0 bases at V and 8 bases at J, with 14 bases between the two ends. Germline V gene sequence: CDR1 SGDLS, CDR2 YYNGEE. As DNA, the CDR3 is TGTGCCAGCAGCGTAGATTTGGGAGGCGGGGGGGAGCTGTTTTTT. This gives the protein CASSVDLGGGGELFF.

The DNA of the CDR3 is TGCGCCAGCAGTGGGGCTGGCCCCCCGGGTCGGACGCAGTATTTT. Translated: CASSGAGPPGRTQYF. J is TRBJ2-3 and V is TRBV5-1; D might be TRBD1 (5 bases). V was shortened by 5 bases and J by 9 bases, with 22 bases between the two germline ends. This CDR3 region has 15 residues. The germline gives CDR1 SGHRS, CDR2 YFSETQ.

The chain is built from TRBV9 and TRBJ2-1, with 15 positions matching TRBD2. Per germline, CDR1 SGDLS and CDR2 YYNGEE. J lost 3 bases, V lost 3 bases, and 10 bases had no gene match. There are 19 residues in the CDR3. CDR3 amino acids: CASSAPGLAGGGFYNEQFF. The CDR3, as DNA: TGTGCCAGCAGCGCCCCGGGACTAGCGGGAGGTGGTTTCTACAATGAGCAGTTCTTC.

V is TRBV5-4 and J is TRBJ1-2; possibly TRBD1 for D (5 bases). CDR3 length: 14 amino acids. CDR1 SGHNT and CDR2 YYREEE come from the germline V gene (reference sequence). The V end was cut by 0 bases, the J end by 4 bases, with 10 bases between. In DNA form, the CDR3 reads TGTGCCAGCAGCTTGGTTGCAGGGTCCTATGGCTACACCTTC. Translation: CASSLVAGSYGYTF.

With regard to this clone: The same CDR3 also results from other DNA sequences found in this sample. This chain connects TRBV7-8 to TRBJ1-1; 8 bases map to TRBD1. The CDR3 loop spans 14 amino acids. Germline CDR1 is SGHVS and CDR2 is FQNEAQ. Germline trimming cut 1 base from V and 5 bases from J; bases unmatched to any gene: 3. The CDR3: CASSLGTGYTEAFF. The CDR3, as DNA: TGTGCCAGCAGCTTAGGGACAGGGTATACTGAAGCTTTCTTT.

CDR3 nucleotide sequence: TGTGCCAGCAGCCCCCGTAAAATTAGCGGGGACACAGATACGCAGTATTTT. Protein sequence: CASSPRKISGDTDTQYF. V usage is TRBV7-3 and J usage is TRBJ2-3, with 8 bases that match TRBD2. V lost 5 bases and J lost 2; bases outside the gene matches: 12. The V gene's germline CDR1 is SGHTA and CDR2 FQGTGA. The CDR3 totals 17 residues. Based on the CDR3 plus reference TRBV7-3 and TRBJ2-3, the full variable domain is GAGVSQTPSNKVTEKGKYVELRCDPISGHTALYWYRQSLGQGPEFLIYFQGTGAADDSGLPNDRFFAVRPEGSVSTLKIQRTERGDSAVYLCASSPRKISGDTDTQYFGPGTRLTVL.

The V and J genes are TRBV10-3 and TRBJ1-3, with TRBD1 matching 8 bases. There are 13 residues in the CDR3. The germline CDR1 and CDR2 sequences are ENHRY and SYGVKD. Losses at the gene ends were 8 bases for V and 3 bases for J; bases not matched to a gene: 3. CDR3 amino acids: CAIDRGDGNTIYF. The CDR3 DNA follows: TGTGCCATCGACAGGGGAGATGGAAACACCATATATTTT.

CDR3 nucleotides: TGTGCCAGCAGCTTAAATAGGGACAGATCCTACGAGCAGTACTTC. Encoded protein: CASSLNRDRSYEQYF. This chain links TRBV7-9 with TRBJ2-7; 7 bases map to TRBD1. Per germline, CDR1 SEHNR and CDR2 FQNEAQ (reference sequence). Losses at the gene ends were 2 bases for V and 1 base for J; bases not matched to a gene: 5. The CDR3 covers 15 residues.

This chain joins TRBV5-5 and TRBJ1-5; no reliable D call. Germline-derived CDR1 and CDR2 are SGHKS and YYEKEE (reference sequence). V was clipped by 2 bases and J by 1 base, with 10 bases between them. The CDR3 is 15 amino acids. CDR3 residues: CASSFNGASNQPQHF. Written as DNA, the CDR3 is TGTGCCAGCAGCTTCAACGGAGCGAGCAATCAGCCCCAGCATTTT.

The chain couples TRBV11-2 to TRBJ2-2; possible D gene TRBD1, 5 bases. CDR1 SGHAT and CDR2 FQNNGV come from the germline V gene. V lost 0 bases to trimming and J lost 6 bases, with 26 bases between them. The CDR3 is 20 amino acids. The CDR3 is CASSLDLAPGFSLWAGELFF. CDR3 in DNA: TGTGCCAGCAGCTTAGATCTTGCCCCAGGGTTCAGTTTATGGGCCGGGGAGCTGTTTTTT.

The genes are TRBV4-3 and TRBJ2-7; tentative D call: TRBD2 (6 bases). The CDR3 contains 14 residues. CDR1 is LGHNA and CDR2 is YSLEER in the germline V gene. V was shortened by 0 bases and J by 4 bases, with 10 bases between the two germline ends. The CDR3 DNA reads as TGCGCCAGCAGCCAAGATTGGGGGGTGTACGAGCAGTACTTC. This encodes CASSQDWGVYEQYF.

The CDR3 sequence: CASSLAMRVPLNEQFF. In DNA, the CDR3 is TGTGCCAGCAGCTTAGCAATGAGGGTACCCCTCAATGAGCAGTTCTTC. The chain couples TRBV7-2 to TRBJ2-1, with a possible D match to TRBD2 (5 bases). This CDR3 has 16 residues. Germline CDR1 reads SGHTA; CDR2 reads FQGNSA. V gave up 0 bases and J gave up 6 bases, with 15 bases separating them.

V usage is TRBV6-6 and J usage is TRBJ2-3, with 7 nucleotides matching TRBD1. From germline, CDR1 is MNHNY and CDR2 SVGAGI (reference sequence). The V and J ends lost 8 bases and 7 bases, in that order; junction bases with no gene match: 6. The CDR3 consists of 12 residues. CDR3 DNA sequence: TGTGCCAGCTCCCCGACAGGGAATACGCAGTATTTT. Translating it yields CASSPTGNTQYF.

This sequence joins TRBV9 and TRBJ2-3, with 14 bases identical to TRBD2. The CDR3 is 18 amino acids. Trimming cost V 4 bases and J 4 bases; bases outside gene matches: 11. Germline CDR1 and CDR2: SGDLS and YYNGEE. The CDR3 sequence is CASSWGLAGVTSADTQYF. As DNA, the CDR3 is TGTGCCAGCAGCTGGGGACTAGCGGGAGTAACTAGCGCAGATACGCAGTATTTT.

This clone has just one count. The rearrangement uses TRBV19 and TRBJ1-4; no definite D call. The CDR3 sequence is 16 residues long. V shed 4 bases and J shed 3 bases, with 15 bases lying between them. Germline CDR1 is LNHDA and CDR2 is SQIVND (reference sequence). CDR3 protein: CASSNWAESANEKLFF. CDR3 DNA: TGTGCCAGTAGTAACTGGGCAGAGTCCGCTAATGAAAAACTGTTTTTT.

The table lists this clone with a count of one. The V call is TRBV9, the J call TRBJ1-2; 8 nucleotides line up with TRBD1. V trimming: 0 bases; J trimming: 6 bases; junction bases outside the gene matches: 7. Germline V lookup: CDR1 SGDLS, CDR2 YYNGEE. This CDR3 has 15 amino acids. The CDR3 DNA reads TGTGCCAGCAGCGTAGATGGCAGGGGGCGCGATGGCTACACCTTC. This encodes CASSVDGRGRDGYTF.

The chain recombines TRBV7-9 with TRBJ1-1; 8 nucleotides line up with TRBD1. V trimming: 0 bases; J trimming: 3 bases; junction bases outside the gene matches: 9. The germline gives CDR1 SEHNR, CDR2 FQNEAQ (reference sequence). The length of the CDR3 is 17 residues. CDR3 sequence: CASSLAGKTGGDTEAFF. CDR3 DNA: TGTGCCAGCAGCTTAGCGGGAAAAACAGGGGGTGACACTGAAGCTTTCTTT.

V and J are TRBV6-5 and TRBJ2-2, with D hard to call. Germline V gives CDR1 MNHEY, CDR2 SVGAGI. V was shortened by 7 bases and J by 3 bases, with 9 bases between the two germline ends. The CDR3 extends over 13 amino acids. The CDR3 nucleotides are TGTGCCAGCAATAGCCGGGACACCGGGGAGCTGTTTTTT. Protein sequence: CASNSRDTGELFF.

The chain joins TRBV7-9 to TRBJ1-5; tentatively, D is TRBD1 (5 bases). This CDR3 comprises 15 residues. CDR1 SEHNR and CDR2 FQNEAQ come from the germline V gene (reference sequence). V lost 7 bases, J lost 5 bases, and 18 bases lay in between. Here the CDR3 reads CASTPIGGRDQPQHF. Written as DNA, the CDR3 is TGTGCCAGCACCCCAATCGGTGGCAGGGATCAGCCCCAGCATTTT.